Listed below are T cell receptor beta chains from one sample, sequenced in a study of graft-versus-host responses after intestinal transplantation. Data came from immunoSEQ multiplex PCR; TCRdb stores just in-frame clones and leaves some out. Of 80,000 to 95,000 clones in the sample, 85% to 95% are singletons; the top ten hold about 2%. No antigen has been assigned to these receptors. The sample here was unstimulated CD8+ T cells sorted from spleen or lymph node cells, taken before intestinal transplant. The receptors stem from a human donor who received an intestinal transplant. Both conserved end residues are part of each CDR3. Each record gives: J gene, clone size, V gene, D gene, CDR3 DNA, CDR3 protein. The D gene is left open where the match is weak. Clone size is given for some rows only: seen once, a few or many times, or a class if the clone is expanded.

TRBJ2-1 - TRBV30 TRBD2 TGTGCCTGGACCTGGGGGGGCAATGAGCAGTTCTTC CAWTWGGNEQFF
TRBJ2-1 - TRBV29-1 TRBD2 TGCAGCGTCTCACTAGCGGGGGGGCCGAGGGTTAGCTCCTACAATGAGCAGTTCTTC CSVSLAGGPRVSSYNEQFF
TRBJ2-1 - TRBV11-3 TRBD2 TGTGCCAGCAGCTTTAGCCTAGCGGGGGGGCACATAAATGAGCAGTTCTTC CASSFSLAGGHINEQFF
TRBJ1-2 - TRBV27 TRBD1 TGTGCCACCGGAGAATCGACAGGGAGCTATGGCTACACCTTC CATGESTGSYGYTF
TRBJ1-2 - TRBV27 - TGTGCCAGCAGCCTATCCCTTGAGGGAGGGAAGTATGGCTACACCTTC CASSLSLEGGKYGYTF
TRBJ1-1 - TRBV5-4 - TGTGCCAGCGGGGGGAGCATCGGGAACACTGAAGCTTTCTTT CASGGSIGNTEAFF
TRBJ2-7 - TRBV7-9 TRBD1 TGTGCCAGCAGCTCACAAAGGGGGCCGAGCTCCTACGAGCAGTACTTC CASSSQRGPSSYEQYF
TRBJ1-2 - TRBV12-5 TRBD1 TGTGCTAGTGGCCCCGGACAGGGGAATGGCTACACCTTC CASGPGQGNGYTF
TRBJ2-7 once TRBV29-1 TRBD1 TGCAGCGTTGAATTACAGGGGACCTACGAGCAGTACTTC CSVELQGTYEQYF
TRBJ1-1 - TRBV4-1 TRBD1 TGCGCCAGCAGCCAGGGACAGATGAACACTGAAGCTTTCTTT CASSQGQMNTEAFF
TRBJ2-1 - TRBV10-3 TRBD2 TGTGCCATCAGTGAGACTAGCGGGGGGGTTTACAATGAGCAGTTCTTC CAISETSGGVYNEQFF
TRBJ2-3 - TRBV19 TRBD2 TGTGCCAGTAGTCCAACCCCGGGGGGAGGGAGTCCAGATACGCAGTATTTT CASSPTPGGGSPDTQYF
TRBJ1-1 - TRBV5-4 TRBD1 TGTGCCAGCAGCCCGGACAGGAGAAATGAAGCTTTCTTT CASSPDRRNEAFF
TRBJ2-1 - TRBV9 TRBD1 TGTGCCAGCAGCACGGACAGGGGGAGCAATGAGCAGTTCTTC CASSTDRGSNEQFF
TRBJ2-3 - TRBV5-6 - TGTGCCAGCAGCTTAGGGGGAACCACAGATACGCAGTATTTT CASSLGGTTDTQYF
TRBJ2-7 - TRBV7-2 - TGTGCCAGCAGCTTTGGTTCGGGCGAGCAGTACTTC CASSFGSGEQYF
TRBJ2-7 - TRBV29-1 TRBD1 TGCAGCTTAAGGGACAGTTCCTACGAGCAGTACTTC CSLRDSSYEQYF
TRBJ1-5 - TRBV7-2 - TGTGCCAGCAGCTTAGAGGGGCGGGGGAGCAATCAGCCCCAGCATTTT CASSLEGRGSNQPQHF
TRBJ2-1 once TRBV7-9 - TGTGCCAGCAGCTTAGCGACAAGTTCGAATACTGATGAGCAGTTCTTC CASSLATSSNTDEQFF
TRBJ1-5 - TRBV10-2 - TGCGCCAGCCGGGCCAGGGCACTCTTAGATAGCAATCAGCCCCAGCATTTT CASRARALLDSNQPQHF
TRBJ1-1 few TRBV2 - TGTGCCAGCATGAGTGTGCCAACTACGAAAGCTTTCTTT CASMSVPTTKAFF
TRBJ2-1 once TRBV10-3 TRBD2 TGTGCCATCAGTGATGGGACTAGCGGATACAATGAGCAGTTCTTC CAISDGTSGYNEQFF
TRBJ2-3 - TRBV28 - TGTGCCAGCAGTTTTCTTACAGAAAGCACAGATACGCAGTATTTT CASSFLTESTDTQYF
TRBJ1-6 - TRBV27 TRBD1 TGTGCCAGCAGTTTATATCCGGGACAGGGGAATTCACCCCTCCACTTT CASSLYPGQGNSPLHF
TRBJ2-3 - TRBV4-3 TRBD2 TGCGCCAGCAGCCAGGGGATAGCGGGGGGGGACACAGATACGCAGTATTTT CASSQGIAGGDTDTQYF
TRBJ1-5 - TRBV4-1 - TGCGCCAGCAGCCAAGTAGAATATAGCAATCAGCCCCAGCATTTT CASSQVEYSNQPQHF
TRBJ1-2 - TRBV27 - TGTGCCAGCAGTTTAAGTGTCAGGGAGGGGCACTATGGCTACACCTTC CASSLSVREGHYGYTF
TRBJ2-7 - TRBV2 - TGTGCCAGCAGGGAAAGGGGGATCCACGAGCAGTACTTC CASRERGIHEQYF
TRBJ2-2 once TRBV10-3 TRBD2 TGTGCCATCGGGGGACTAGCGGGGGGCTTGAACACCGGGGAGCTGTTTTTT CAIGGLAGGLNTGELFF
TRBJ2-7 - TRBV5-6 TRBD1 TGTGCCAGCAGCTCTGGGACAGGGATCTACGAGCAGTACTTC CASSSGTGIYEQYF
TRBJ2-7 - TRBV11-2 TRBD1 TGTGCCAGCAGCCCCGGACAGGGACCCTACGAGCAGTACTTC CASSPGQGPYEQYF
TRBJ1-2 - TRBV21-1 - TGCGCCAGCAGCTCTCGAATTCCGGGACAGGGGGCTCTGAGTACAGGCTACACCTTC CASSSRIPGQGALSTGYTF
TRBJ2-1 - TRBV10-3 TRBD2 TGTGCCATCAGGGAGAAGGGACTAGTCAATGAGCAGTTCTTC CAIREKGLVNEQFF
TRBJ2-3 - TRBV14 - TGTGCCAGCAGCCAAGATCCGGTACGAAAATTCGGGGGTAACACAGATACGCAGTATTTT CASSQDPVRKFGGNTDTQYF
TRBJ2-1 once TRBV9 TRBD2 TGTGCCAGCAGCGTAGCCTCCGGGGGGGATGAGCAGTTCTTC CASSVASGGDEQFF
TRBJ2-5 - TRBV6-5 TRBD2 TGTGCCAGCAGTTACGGGACTAGCGGGGGGGCGGAGACCCAGTACTTC CASSYGTSGGAETQYF
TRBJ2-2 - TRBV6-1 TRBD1 TGTGCCACCTCCGGGACAGGGGATACCGGGGAGCTGTTTTTT CATSGTGDTGELFF
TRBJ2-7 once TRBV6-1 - TGTGCCAGCAGTGAAAGGCCTTGGCTAGGAGACTCGTCCTACGAGCAGTACTTC CASSERPWLGDSSYEQYF
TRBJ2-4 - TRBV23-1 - TGCGCCAGCAGTTGGGGGCTGGGCAAAAACATTCAGTACTTC CASSWGLGKNIQYF
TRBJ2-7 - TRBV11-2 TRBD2 TGTGCCAGCAGCTCCCCGGGGGGTCGGTACGAGCAGTACTTC CASSSPGGRYEQYF
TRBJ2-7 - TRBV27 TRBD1 TGTGCCAGCAGTTTTCATCTTGGGGACAGCTCCTACGAGCAGTACTTC CASSFHLGDSSYEQYF
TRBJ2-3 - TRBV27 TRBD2 TGTGCCAGCAGTTCCCCGGCGGGGGTTGTCCCAGATACGCAGTATTTT CASSSPAGVVPDTQYF
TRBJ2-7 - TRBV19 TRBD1 TGTGCCAGTTCCGGGACAGGGGGCGACGAGCAGTACTTC CASSGTGGDEQYF
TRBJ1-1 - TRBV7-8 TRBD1 TGTGCCAGCAGCGTTGGACAGGCGAACACTGAAGCTTTCTTT CASSVGQANTEAFF
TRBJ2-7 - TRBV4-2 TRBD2 TGTGCCAGCAGCCAAGAATCGGGGGGTTACGAGCAGTACTTC CASSQESGGYEQYF
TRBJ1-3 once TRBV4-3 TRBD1 TGCGCCAGCAGCCAAGAACCTGGACAGGGGCGGGGAAACACCATATATTTT CASSQEPGQGRGNTIYF
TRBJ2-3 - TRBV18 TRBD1 TGTGCCAGCTCACCCGAGACAGGGGGCACAGATACGCAGTATTTT CASSPETGGTDTQYF
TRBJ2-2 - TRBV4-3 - TGCGCCAGCAGCCAAGATCGGCAGGGAGGCACCGGGGAGCTGTTTTTT CASSQDRQGGTGELFF
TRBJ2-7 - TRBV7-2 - TGTGCCAGCAGCCCCTCGTCCTACGAGCAGTACTTC CASSPSSYEQYF
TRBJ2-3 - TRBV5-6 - TGTGCCAGCAGCTCTCGACTGGATACGCAGTATTTT CASSSRLDTQYF
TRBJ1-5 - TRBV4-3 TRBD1 TGCGCCAGCAGCCAGGGGACAGGGGTCAATCAGCCCCAGCATTTT CASSQGTGVNQPQHF
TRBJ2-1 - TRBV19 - TGTGCCAGTAGTATCGGGGGCGGGGGAGTCTACAATGAGCAGTTCTTC CASSIGGGGVYNEQFF
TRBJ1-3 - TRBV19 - TGTGCCAGTAGTATGGCTGGGAGCTCTGGAAACACCATATATTTT CASSMAGSSGNTIYF
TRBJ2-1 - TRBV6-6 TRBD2 TGTGCCAGCGTAGCGGGGGGTGAGCAGTTCTTC CASVAGGEQFF